A single sample gave rise to the 25 T cell receptor beta chains below, sequenced in a study of blood T cell repertoires in COVID-19 (TCRdb year 2020). Library prep was done by the immunoSEQ multiplex PCR assay. Entries here come from immuneACCESS through TCRdb and include only in-frame sequences with V and J called. Some clones fail to appear in such tables; in the studies checked, an unresolved V gene covers under half of the shortfall, and the cause of the remainder is unknown. This sample has fewer than 350,000 clones in its table, and roughly 89% of those were observed once. The ten largest clonotypes hold about 5% of the sample. The sample consisted of peripheral blood. The receptors derive from a man aged 40-55 years with acute or convalescent COVID-19.

This chain uses TRBV7-9 with TRBJ2-1; 10 nucleotides line up with TRBD2. J gave up 10 bases and V 3 bases, and 12 bases lay outside the gene matches. CDR1 is SEHNR, CDR2 FQNEAQ, per germline (reference sequence). There are 16 residues in the CDR3. The CDR3 bases are TGTGCCAGCAGCTTTTTCGAGCGGGGGGGCCAGGAGGAGCAGTTCTTC. It yields the protein CASSFFERGGQEEQFF.

This chain links TRBV14 with TRBJ2-1; maybe TRBD1 (7 bases). V was trimmed by 2 bases and J by 2 bases, leaving 16 bases between them. This CDR3 spans 17 amino acids. Looked up from germline, CDR1 is SGHDN and CDR2 is FVKESK. The CDR3 nucleotides read TGTGCCAGCAGCCAATGGGCAGGGGGAGGCCCCTACAATGAGCAGTTCTTC. Its protein is CASSQWAGGGPYNEQFF. Full variable domain (rest looked up from reference TRBV14 and TRBJ2-1): EAGVTQFPSHSVIEKGQTVTLRCDPISGHDNLYWYRRVMGKEIKFLLHFVKESKQDESGMPNNRFLAERTGGTYSTLKVQPAELEDSGVYFCASSQWAGGGPYNEQFFGPGTRLTVL.

The chain couples TRBV21-1 to TRBJ2-3; TRBD2, as called in the table, went unchecked against the DNA. TRBV21-1 is described as a pseudogene. The CDR3 is 9 amino acids. The CDR3 is CGFPDTQYF. The CDR3 bases are TGCGGGTTTCCAGATACGCAGTATTTT.

This chain uses TRBV12-5 with TRBJ1-1; TRBD1 agrees at 9 bases. Trimming removed 0 bases from V and 3 bases from J; junction bases left unmatched: 8. The length of the CDR3 is 17 residues. Germline assignment: CDR1 LGHNT and CDR2 FRNRAP. The CDR3 loop reads CASGLVLVQGAHTEAFF. CDR3 bases: TGTGCTAGTGGTTTGGTACTAGTACAGGGGGCTCACACTGAAGCTTTCTTT.

This rearrangement joins TRBV5-1 to TRBJ1-3, with 7 bases fitting TRBD1. Per germline, CDR1 SGHRS and CDR2 YFSETQ. V lost 4 bases to trimming and J lost 3 bases; unmatched junction nucleotides: 7. The CDR3 runs 15 residues. The CDR3 loop is CASSPNPGGGNTIYF. DNA for the CDR3: TGCGCCAGCAGCCCAAATCCAGGGGGTGGAAACACCATATATTTT.

This chain joins TRBV6-5 and TRBJ2-7; TRBD1 might be the D (6 bases). From germline, CDR1 is MNHEY and CDR2 SVGAGI. This CDR3 is 15 amino acids long. V was trimmed by 2 bases and J by 3 bases, leaving 14 bases between them. The CDR3: CASSYVGAGRYEQYF. Here the CDR3 DNA reads TGTGCCAGCAGTTACGTGGGGGCAGGACGCTACGAGCAGTACTTC.

The chain uses TRBV6-6 and TRBJ1-2; tentative D call: TRBD1 (5 bases). This CDR3 region has 15 residues. V lost 3 bases to trimming and J lost 8 bases, with 19 bases between them. From germline, CDR1 is MNHNY and CDR2 SVGAGI (reference sequence). The CDR3 DNA reads TGTGCCAGCAGTTATCGGGGGACGCCCCTTGAAGGCTACACCTTC. This sequence encodes CASSYRGTPLEGYTF.

This chain connects TRBV5-1 to TRBJ2-1; D gene uncertain. V lost 0 bases, J lost 2 bases, and 12 bases lay in between. Germline CDR1 SGHRS, CDR2 YFSETQ. There are 16 residues in the CDR3. CDR3 in DNA: TGCGCCAGCAGCTTGGGACACGGCCCGACCTACAATGAGCAGTTCTTC. This gives the protein CASSLGHGPTYNEQFF. The full variable domain, completed using reference TRBV5-1 and TRBJ2-1, is KAGVTQTPRYLIKTRGQQVTLSCSPISGHRSVSWYQQTPGQGLQFLFEYFSETQRNKGNFPGRFSGRQFSNSRSEMNVSTLELGDSALYLCASSLGHGPTYNEQFFGPGTRLTVL.

CDR3 residues: CASSRRGTGDVSDTQYF. The CDR3 DNA reads as TGTGCCAGCAGCCGACGAGGGACAGGGGATGTTTCAGATACGCAGTATTTT. V gene TRBV3-1 (or the pseudogene TRBV3-2) combines with J gene TRBJ2-3, with 10 bases that match TRBD1. J lost 4 bases, V lost 4 bases, and 11 bases had no gene match. Germline-derived CDR1 and CDR2 are LGHDT and YNNKEL (reference sequence). The CDR3 loop spans 17 amino acids.

V is TRBV19 and J is TRBJ1-2; 7 nucleotides line up with TRBD1. CDR1 is LNHDA, CDR2 SQIVND, per germline (reference sequence). This CDR3 is built from 14 residues. Trimming cost V 6 bases and J 8 bases; bases outside gene matches: 12. As DNA, the CDR3 is TGTGCCAGTAGGTCTGACAGGGTCGTGGGCGGCTACACCTTC. This sequence encodes CASRSDRVVGGYTF.

The chain is built from TRBV5-8 and TRBJ2-7, with 7 bases lining up with TRBD1. The V and J ends lost 4 bases and 2 bases, in that order; junction bases with no gene match: 3. Germline values: CDR1 SGHTS, CDR2 YDEGEE. The CDR3 length is 13 residues. This chain's CDR3 is CASSRTGPYEQYF. The CDR3 region has the DNA TGTGCCAGCAGCCGGACAGGTCCCTACGAGCAGTACTTC.

The rearrangement joins TRBV7-9 to TRBJ1-1, with 9 bases identical to TRBD1. The CDR3 is 14 amino acids. From germline, CDR1 is SEHNR and CDR2 FQNEAQ (reference sequence). The junction had 6 bases not matched to a gene; V was cut back by 5 bases and J by 5 bases. This CDR3 reads CASSPRQGVTEAFF. The DNA of the CDR3 is TGTGCCAGCAGCCCTCGACAGGGGGTTACTGAAGCTTTCTTT.

The chain links TRBV5-1 to TRBJ2-7; 7 bases are a match to TRBD1. The junction had 6 bases not matched to a gene; V was cut back by 3 bases and J by 0 bases. The V gene's germline CDR1 is SGHRS and CDR2 YFSETQ. The CDR3 has 15 amino acids. This CDR3 is CASSSLRDSSYEQYF. For the CDR3, the DNA is TGCGCCAGCAGCTCCCTCCGGGACAGCTCCTACGAGCAGTACTTC.

The gene calls are TRBV19 and TRBJ1-5; D is perhaps TRBD1 (6 bases). V was clipped by 3 bases and J by 3 bases, with 12 bases between them. The germline V gene encodes CDR1 LNHDA and CDR2 SQIVND (reference sequence). The CDR3 sequence is 15 residues long. CDR3 coding DNA: TGTGCCAGTAGTATGCAGCAGGGGTACAATCAGCCCCAGCATTTT. Protein sequence: CASSMQQGYNQPQHF.

This clone appeared once. The rearrangement joins TRBV5-4 to TRBJ2-3; D is unclear. The germline V and J ends were trimmed by 4 bases and 3 bases, with 12 bases remaining between them. Germline V gene data show CDR1 as SGHNT and CDR2 as YYREEE (reference sequence). This CDR3 region has 14 residues. The CDR3 region has the DNA TGTGCCAGCAGCGCTGAGGTCGCGACAGATACGCAGTATTTT. It encodes CASSAEVATDTQYF. The variable domain in full, completed from reference TRBV5-4 and TRBJ2-3, reads ETGVTQSPTHLIKTRGQQVTLRCSSQSGHNTVSWYQQALGQGPQFIFQYYREEENGRGNFPPRFSGLQFPNYSSELNVNALELDDSALYLCASSAEVATDTQYFGPGTRLTVL.

The rearrangement links TRBV6-5 to TRBJ1-1; possible D gene TRBD1, 5 bases. The CDR3 consists of 14 residues. V lost 5 bases, J lost 4 bases, and 14 bases lay in between. Germline CDR1 reads MNHEY; CDR2 reads SVGAGI. The CDR3, as DNA: TGTGCCAGCAGTACCCCAGGGTTGGGCACTGAAGCTTTCTTT. This codes for CASSTPGLGTEAFF.

This chain joins TRBV28 and TRBJ1-1; 7 nucleotides agree with TRBD1. CDR3 length: 14 amino acids. The junction had 5 bases not matched to a gene; V was cut back by 6 bases and J by 1 base. Looked up from germline, CDR1 is MDHEN and CDR2 is SYDVKM. In DNA, the CDR3 is TGTGCCAGCAGCCAGGGGGAGAGGAACACTGAAGCTTTCTTT. This gives the protein CASSQGERNTEAFF.

The chain combines TRBV2 with TRBJ2-7, with 7 bases fitting TRBD2. V lost 11 bases, J lost 6 bases, and 10 bases stayed unmatched. Germline values: CDR1 SNHLY, CDR2 FYNNEI. This CDR3 spans 12 amino acids. CDR3 nucleotide sequence: TGTGCCTTTTATAAGGGGAGGGGCGAGCAGTACTTC. Translating it yields CAFYKGRGEQYF.

This chain connects TRBV24-1 to TRBJ1-3; D ambiguous. CDR3 length: 12 residues. The V gene lost 5 bases and the J gene lost 4 bases, with 5 bases spanning the gap. CDR1 is KGHDR, CDR2 SFDVKD, per germline. The CDR3 loop reads CATSGQGNTIYF. CDR3 bases: TGTGCCACCAGTGGCCAGGGAAACACCATATATTTT.

V usage is TRBV2 and J usage is TRBJ2-4; maybe TRBD2 (6 bases). CDR1 is SNHLY and CDR2 is FYNNEI in the germline V gene. With 6 bases removed from V and 3 bases from J, the gap between germline ends came to 18 bases. The CDR3 is made up of 16 amino acids. CDR3 residues: CASRDPGTLVKNIQYF. In DNA, the CDR3 is TGTGCCAGCAGAGACCCCGGGACTCTAGTCAAAAACATTCAGTACTTC.

The chain recombines TRBV7-9 with TRBJ1-1; weak D call: TRBD1 (5 bases). In germline, CDR1 is SEHNR, CDR2 FQNEAQ (reference sequence). The CDR3 consists of 12 residues. Deletions cut 5 bases from V and 6 bases from J, with 10 bases between. CDR3 region: CASSRGGAEAFF. CDR3 nucleotides: TGTGCCAGCAGCCGGGGCGGGGCTGAAGCTTTCTTT. Full variable domain (rest looked up from reference TRBV7-9 and TRBJ1-1): DTGVSQNPRHKITKRGQNVTFRCDPISEHNRLYWYRQTLGQGPEFLTYFQNEAQLEKSRLLSDRFSAERPKGSFSTLEIQRTEQGDSAMYLCASSRGGAEAFFGQGTRLTVV.

The V call is TRBV15, the J call TRBJ2-7; 7 bases align to TRBD1. There are 15 residues in the CDR3. V shed 5 bases, J shed 2 bases, and the junction held 9 bases outside the gene matches. Germline CDR1 LNHNV, CDR2 YYDKDF (reference sequence). The CDR3 sequence: CATSPRQGATYEQYF. The DNA for the CDR3 is TGTGCCACCAGCCCTCGACAGGGAGCTACCTACGAGCAGTACTTC.

This rearrangement joins TRBV5-1 to TRBJ2-1; 8 positions match TRBD1. Losses at the gene ends were 7 bases for V and 4 bases for J; bases not matched to a gene: 7. CDR3 length: 14 amino acids. The germline V gene encodes CDR1 SGHRS and CDR2 YFSETQ. CDR3 protein: CASGPQGAYNEQFF. The CDR3 DNA is TGCGCCAGCGGACCCCAGGGGGCTTACAATGAGCAGTTCTTC. Full variable domain (remainder filled in from reference TRBV5-1 and TRBJ2-1): KAGVTQTPRYLIKTRGQQVTLSCSPISGHRSVSWYQQTPGQGLQFLFEYFSETQRNKGNFPGRFSGRQFSNSRSEMNVSTLELGDSALYLCASGPQGAYNEQFFGPGTRLTVL.

This clone showed up just a few times. The CDR3 is CASSYSAGMNTEAFF. The CDR3 coding sequence is TGTGCCAGCAGTTATTCGGCAGGAATGAACACTGAAGCTTTCTTT. The chain carries TRBV6-2 or TRBV6-3 and TRBJ1-1; D remains ambiguous. V was pared by 3 bases and J by 0 bases, with 11 bases between. The length of the CDR3 is 15 residues. Germline CDR1 reads MNHEY; CDR2 reads SVGEGT.

This clone was counted ten times or more. V gene TRBV12-5 combines with J gene TRBJ1-6; 7 bases line up with TRBD1. J lost 9 bases, V lost 1 base, and 0 bases had no gene match. Germline V lookup: CDR1 LGHNT, CDR2 FRNRAP. The CDR3 runs 13 residues. This CDR3 is CASGLDRGSPLHF. The CDR3 DNA reads TGTGCTAGTGGTTTGGACAGGGGTTCACCCCTCCACTTT.